The clone carrying this TCR beta chain was counted between two and nine times. Its antigen is unknown. Together with a sample-barcoded 5' primer, a J-beta primer mix was included in a second PCR lasting about 7 to 12 cycles. Every sample gave at least 3 million paired-end reads containing CDR3. TCRdb independently ran MiXCR on the 5' RACE reads; one entry per CDR3 protein. Among 1.4 million to 1.5 million distinct CDR3 sequences listed, 35% to 45% were seen once. This CDR3 has 15 residues. V dropped 8 bases and J dropped 1 base, with 17 bases sitting between them. CDR1 and CDR2 (germline): KGHDR, SFDVKD. This entry belongs to a study of blood T cells in healthy people across ages. Regarding the study as a whole: More naive CD4+ cells and higher diversity marked long-lived donors relative to aged donors.

Donors ranged from about 6 to 90 years old and were healthy Caucasians in Russia. Per sample, no less than 5.5 micrograms of total RNA were extracted. This TCR came from a young woman in good health. Input material: blood. V is TRBV24-1 and J is TRBJ2-7; the D gene is possibly TRBD1 (6 bases). DNA for the CDR3: TGTGCCACCACCGGGGACAAACAATTATCCTACGAGCAGTACTTC. Translating gives CATTGDKQLSYEQYF.